This TCR beta chain emerged from a study of identical twins. This clonotype was counted ten times or more. Its antigen is currently unknown. TCRdb fed the 5' RACE reads into MiXCR, producing one record per CDR3 protein. The sample consists of around 680,000 distinct CDR3 sequences, under 9% of them appearing once. The V and J ends lost 1 base and 5 bases, in that order; junction bases with no gene match: 5. The CDR3 covers 16 residues. Per the germline V gene, CDR1 is SGHRS and CDR2 is YFSETQ. No donor was unhealthy or non-Caucasian. Whole-study findings and limits: For cord blood, abundant beta clonotypes had fewer insertions, unlike memory repertoires, which showed none.

This same sample was also part of a study on yellow fever vaccine responses in identical twins. That paper notes: Twin vaccine T cell responses reportedly seemed partly convergent, partly personalized.

The TCR sequence derives from a woman between 18 and 29 years old in good health. The genes are TRBV5-1 and TRBJ2-1; 11 nucleotides match TRBD2. Sequences were obtained from PBMCs. The CDR3 DNA is TGCGCCAGCAGCTTGCCTACTAGCGGGGGTCACAATGAGCAGTTCTTC. Protein sequence: CASSLPTSGGHNEQFF.